These 20 T cell receptor beta chains originate from one sample sequenced in a study of cytomegalovirus exposure and HLA in healthy donors. The PCR made use of 60 Vbeta and 13 Jbeta primers. The assay was immunoSEQ multiplex PCR, and TCRdb's table has in-frame clones only and misses some. The data contain approximately 160,000 clones, around 80% of them singletons. The sample consisted of PBMCs. These receptors all come from a man in his thirties or forties in good health and CMV-seropositive.

This clone was counted only a few times. The chain joins TRBV9 to TRBJ2-5; TRBD2 matches 9 bases. V trimming: 4 bases; J trimming: 4 bases; junction bases outside the gene matches: 11. Germline values: CDR1 SGDLS, CDR2 YYNGEE. This CDR3 contains 16 residues. CDR3 region: CASSPSAGGEGETQYF. The CDR3 DNA follows: TGTGCCAGCAGCCCCTCAGCGGGGGGCGAGGGAGAGACCCAGTACTTC.

In DNA, the CDR3 is TGTGCCACCAGCAGAGATACAGCGGAGGCCTACGAGCAGTACTTC. Translation gives CATSRDTAEAYEQYF. V and J are TRBV15 and TRBJ2-5; possible D gene TRBD2, 5 bases. The J call may be wrong; the DNA end is better matched by TRBJ2-7. The CDR3 runs to 15 residues. In germline, CDR1 is LNHNV, CDR2 YYDKDF (reference sequence).

The J gene is TRBJ2-7, the V gene TRBV28; the D gene is possibly TRBD2 (6 bases). The CDR3 totals 13 residues. V lost 4 bases, J lost 6 bases, and 13 bases lay in between. The germline V gene encodes CDR1 MDHEN and CDR2 SYDVKM. The CDR3 reads CASSSTPGVEQYF. The CDR3 nucleotides read TGTGCCAGCAGTTCCACACCGGGAGTCGAGCAGTACTTC. Filled out from reference TRBV28 and TRBJ2-7, the complete variable domain reads DVKVTQSSRYLVKRTGEKVFLECVQDMDHENMFWYRQDPGLGLRLIYFSYDVKMKEKGDIPEGYSVSREKKERFSLILESASTNQTSMYLCASSSTPGVEQYFGPGTRLTVT.

J is TRBJ1-1 and V is TRBV2; D is unclear. CDR1 SNHLY and CDR2 FYNNEI come from the germline V gene. Trimming shortened V by 6 bases and J by 1 base, and 9 bases separated the two germline ends. CDR3 length: 13 amino acids. CDR3 sequence reads: CASSLEGNTEAFF. The CDR3 coding sequence is TGTGCCAGCAGCCTGGAGGGGAACACTGAAGCTTTCTTT.

This clone was observed a handful of times. The chain recombines TRBV5-1 with TRBJ1-1; tentatively, D is TRBD1 (6 bases). The CDR3 consists of 17 residues. Germline CDR1 reads SGHRS; CDR2 reads YFSETQ. V dropped 1 base and J dropped 4 bases, with 20 bases sitting between them. The CDR3 loop is CASSLFFVSQGGTEAFF. As DNA, the CDR3 is TGCGCCAGCAGCTTGTTCTTCGTTTCACAGGGTGGCACTGAAGCTTTCTTT.

For the CDR3, the DNA is TGTGCCAGCAGCTTTGCCCCGGGACAGCCCTACGAGCAGTACTTC. Encoded protein: CASSFAPGQPYEQYF. The rearrangement joins TRBV11-2 to TRBJ2-7; TRBD1 aligns across 7 bases. CDR3 length: 15 residues. Germline lookup yields CDR1 SGHAT and CDR2 FQNNGV. V was clipped by 3 bases and J by 2 bases; unmatched bases: 7.

This clone occurred a few times. The chain employs TRBV2 and TRBJ2-5; 9 bases fit TRBD2. This CDR3 contains 15 residues. With 3 bases clipped from V and 5 bases from J, the junction kept 7 bases outside the gene matches. Germline CDR1 and CDR2: SNHLY and FYNNEI. This CDR3 is CASSEGGRAKETQYF. DNA of the CDR3: TGTGCCAGCAGTGAGGGCGGGAGGGCCAAGGAGACCCAGTACTTC.

The rearrangement uses TRBV7-8 and TRBJ1-4; D is undetermined. Germline CDR1 reads SGHVS; CDR2 reads FQNEAQ. The CDR3 is 15 amino acids. V lost 1 base to trimming and J lost 3 bases, with 9 bases between them. The chain's CDR3 is CASSLEYGSNEKLFF. The CDR3 DNA is TGTGCCAGCAGCTTAGAGTACGGGTCTAATGAAAAACTGTTTTTT.

This clone came up a few times. The V gene is TRBV7-2, the J gene TRBJ2-5, with a possible D match to TRBD1 (6 bases). CDR1 is SGHTA, CDR2 FQGNSA, per germline. Deletions cut 2 bases from V and 13 bases from J, with 23 bases between. CDR3 length: 15 amino acids. The CDR3 region has the DNA TGTGCCAGCAGCTTAAATTGGGACATCACTTCGGGGCCGTACTTC. Residues: CASSLNWDITSGPYF.

The sample holds one count of this clone. The genes are TRBV9 and TRBJ1-2; 8 bases are shared with TRBD1. The CDR3 sequence is 14 residues long. V lost 3 bases, J lost 3 bases, and 4 bases stayed unmatched. CDR1 is SGDLS, CDR2 YYNGEE, per germline. CDR3 in amino acids: CASSAGGADYGYTF. The CDR3 bases are TGTGCCAGCAGCGCAGGGGGCGCCGACTATGGCTACACCTTC. The full variable domain, in which reference TRBV9 and TRBJ1-2 provide the parts outside the CDR3, is DSGVTQTPKHLITATGQRVTLRCSPRSGDLSVYWYQQSLDQGLQFLIQYYNGEERAKGNILERFSAQQFPDLHSELNLSSLELGDSALYFCASSAGGADYGYTFGSGTRLTVV.

The chain has TRBV6-5 and TRBJ2-5; the match to TRBD1 covers 10 bases. Germline trimming cut 6 bases from V and 7 bases from J; bases unmatched to any gene: 8. This CDR3 contains 14 residues. The V gene's germline CDR1 is MNHEY and CDR2 SVGAGI. The CDR3: CASRRDRGFSTQYF. DNA for the CDR3: TGTGCCAGCAGGCGGGACAGGGGTTTTTCGACCCAGTACTTC.

The V call is TRBV19, the J call TRBJ1-1; D unclear. Germline CDR1 and CDR2: LNHDA and SQIVND (reference sequence). The CDR3 loop spans 13 amino acids. Trimming removed 4 bases at V and 1 base at J, with 7 bases between. The CDR3 sequence: CASSTAENTEAFF. CDR3 bases: TGTGCCAGTAGTACGGCGGAGAACACTGAAGCTTTCTTT.

This clone was detected only a few times. J is TRBJ2-3 and V is TRBV11-3, with 8 bases identical to TRBD1. The germline CDR1 and CDR2 sequences are SGHNT and YENEEA. This CDR3 comprises 18 residues. V was clipped by 6 bases and J by 2 bases; unmatched bases: 16. This chain's CDR3 is CASSPGQAFSGLTDTQYF. The CDR3 region has the DNA TGTGCCAGCAGTCCGGGACAGGCTTTCTCTGGCCTCACAGATACGCAGTATTTT.

V and J are TRBV28 and TRBJ2-5, with 7 bases identical to TRBD1. CDR1 and CDR2 from the germline V gene are MDHEN and SYDVKM. After removal of 2 bases from V and 4 bases from J, the junction contained 10 bases not matched to a gene. The length of the CDR3 is 16 residues. CDR3: CASSLGTVSGGETQYF. CDR3 sequence (DNA): TGTGCCAGCAGTTTAGGGACAGTCAGTGGGGGAGAGACCCAGTACTTC.

The chain couples TRBV28 to TRBJ2-3; 11 bases agree with TRBD2. This CDR3 is 17 amino acids long. Germline CDR1 is MDHEN and CDR2 is SYDVKM. The V gene end was trimmed by 4 bases and the J gene end by 2 bases; junction bases not matched to a gene: 8. CDR3 nucleotides: TGTGCCAGCAGTTCTCCGGGACTAGCGGAGGACACAGATACGCAGTATTTT. This gives the protein CASSSPGLAEDTDTQYF.

This rearrangement joins TRBV4-1 to TRBJ2-7; TRBD2 agrees at 13 bases. Germline V gene data show CDR1 as MGHRA and CDR2 as YSYEKL. The CDR3 covers 15 residues. V dropped 3 bases and J dropped 5; count of bases not matched to a gene: 4. The CDR3 nucleotides are TGCGCCAGCAGCCAGACCGGGACTAGCGGGAACGAGCAGTACTTC. It codes for CASSQTGTSGNEQYF.

The chain is built from TRBV4-1 and TRBJ1-4; 8 nucleotides match TRBD1. The germline gives CDR1 MGHRA, CDR2 YSYEKL. The CDR3 loop spans 15 amino acids. The V gene end was trimmed by 2 bases and the J gene end by 6 bases; junction bases not matched to a gene: 5. CDR3 residues: CASSQTRTGYEKLFF. The CDR3 region has the DNA TGCGCCAGCAGCCAAACCAGGACAGGGTATGAAAAACTGTTTTTT.

This clone was counted between two and nine times. Other DNA sequences in the same sample also yield this CDR3. This chain uses TRBV6-1 with TRBJ2-1, with a weak D call TRBD1 (6 bases). This CDR3 is built from 15 residues. Germline V lookup: CDR1 MNHNS, CDR2 SASEGT. V was trimmed by 0 bases and J by 0 bases, leaving 6 bases between them. CDR3: CASSEAGGSYNEQFF. CDR3 bases: TGTGCCAGCAGTGAAGCAGGGGGCTCCTACAATGAGCAGTTCTTC.

V is TRBV5-5 and J is TRBJ1-4; D might be TRBD1 (6 bases). Germline V CDR1 and CDR2: SGHKS, YYEKEE (reference sequence). This CDR3 is built from 19 residues. The ends were cut back, 2 bases at V and 3 bases at J, with 23 bases in the middle. The CDR3 DNA is TGTGCCAGCAGCTTCGACCCCCCCACTTACAGGGCGGCTAATGAAAAACTGTTTTTT. It is translated as CASSFDPPTYRAANEKLFF. Using reference TRBV5-5 and TRBJ1-4 for the parts outside the CDR3, the full variable domain is DAGVTQSPTHLIKTRGQQVTLRCSPISGHKSVSWYQQVLGQGPQFIFQYYEKEERGRGNFPDRFSARQFPNYSSELNVNALLLGDSALYLCASSFDPPTYRAANEKLFFGSGTQLSVL.

The chain uses TRBV28 and TRBJ1-4; 9 positions agree with TRBD1. CDR3 length: 15 amino acids. V shed 6 bases and J 5 bases; nucleotides not matched to a gene: 7. Germline V lookup: CDR1 MDHEN, CDR2 SYDVKM. The CDR3 is CASRPGTGSNEKLFF. CDR3 bases: TGTGCCAGCAGACCCGGGACAGGGTCGAATGAAAAACTGTTTTTT.